The subject of this entry is one TCR beta chain. The clone's antigen remains unknown. Per-base quality was not reported, and no clone a single base away is much larger than it. Per the publication, the time point label means: baseline before first vaccination. The vaccinee samples were drawn from two UK trials, COV001 and COV002, one of which was a single-blind randomized controlled phase 2/3 trial testing AZD1222 (ChAdOx1 nCoV-19) in healthy adults. For TCRbeta chain sequencing, PBMC samples from trial participants were taken at day 0 and at day 28 after the second dose. This sample was taken from a study of T cell responses to AZD1222 COVID-19 vaccine (dated by TCRdb to about 2021). Describing the broader study: AZD1222 recipients with second doses at about 4 weeks or about 12 weeks were pooled, because spike-specific TCR depth and breadth did not differ between schedules. A total of 230 or so trial participants underwent TCR sequencing, of whom some 210 received two doses of AZD1222 and about 25 received two doses of the MenACWY control vaccine. Trial participants were enrolled by age into subgroups of 18-55, 56-69 and 70-plus years, and 148, 28 and 57 TCR-sequenced participants, respectively, were included in these subgroups. Study-wide conclusions, independent of this receptor: Because no samples from the day 14 peak response were available, repertoires could be characterized only after the peak T cell response. Most participants were white British and females outnumbered males, and the authors suggested that clonal diversity may have been underestimated. Reportedly, almost half of the unique spike-specific TCRs recognized epitopes lying outside the regions that are mutated in the B.1.351 and B.1.1.7 variants. Only a handful of AZD1222 recipients were SARS-CoV-2 seropositive at baseline, limiting conclusions about previously exposed vaccinees. The vaccine-associated CD4 TCRs covered the entire spike protein, and the dominant responses fell in regions 160-218 and 743-854. A significant rise in spike-specific TCR breadth and depth was observed after two AZD1222 doses relative to day 0 and relative to MenACWY recipients. In the small 56-69-year group, the increase in depth fell short of significance, most likely because of low power.

The CDR3 regions of human TCRbeta chains were analyzed by immunosequencing. The original pipeline was this. TCRs in the repertoires were matched against a reference library of SARS-CoV-2-specific TCRs that had been generated with the MIRA antigen-specificity platform. Breadth meant the fraction of unique TCRs that were SARS-CoV-2-associated, whereas depth meant the fraction of total T cells that were SARS-CoV-2-associated. Using the MIRA data, each spike-specific TCR was mapped to the spike region that the TCR reacts to and placed in a CD4 or CD8 class. Log10-transformed breadth and depth values were compared by one-way ANOVA with Sidak's multiple comparisons tests. Here the immuneACCESS table is served through TCRdb, limited to in-frame sequences with V and J called. Missing clones are a known gap in these copies; in checked studies unresolved V genes cover under half, and the rest lacks a known reason. V and J calls and clone size are as listed in that table; D and trimming were resolved from the DNA. The table for this sample lists about 150,000 clones; around nine tenths of them were counted only once. Of the sample, 1.5% to 2% falls within the top ten clones.

The CDR3 numbers 14 residues from cysteine through phenylalanine. Only CDR3 DNA remains: 42 bases, in frame from the first base. CDR1 MNHNS and CDR2 SASEGT are derived from the germline V gene. Relative to germline, V is 2 bases shorter and J is 4 bases shorter, with 11 bases between their ends. The sample was peripheral blood, taken on day 0 of AZD1222 vaccination. The TCR comes from an adult in good health. The sequence is built from TRBV6-1 and TRBJ1-2, with no confidently assigned D gene. The DNA is TGTGCCAGCAGTGAATTGGAGGGAGCCTATGGCTACACCTTC. It codes for CASSELEGAYGYTF.